The rows below give T cell receptor beta chains drawn from one sample of a study of CXCR3-negative and CXCR3-positive naive CD8 T cells. One entry per CDR3 protein, without DNA, is what TCRdb gives after re-calling the 5' RACE reads. This sample contains 150,000 to 160,000 distinct CDR3 sequences. The sample was naive CXCR3+ CD8+ T cells from blood. The receptors were gathered from a human donor in good health. Some clones in this sample may be carry-over from other donors' samples. Both conserved end residues are part of each CDR3. Fields, in order: V gene, J gene, CDR3 protein.

>TRBV2|TRBJ1-2
CASSELQGLDYGYTF
>TRBV3-1|TRBJ1-2
CASSHEPGQPNYGYTF
>TRBV5-1|TRBJ2-7
CASSSWTGGLNRAGEQYF
>TRBV20-1|TRBJ1-1
CSARDLAAGGKNTEAFF
>TRBV7-2|TRBJ2-3
CASSLALGTTDTQYF
>TRBV29-1|TRBJ1-2
CSVRPEIIDGYTF
>TRBV12-3/TRBV12-4|TRBJ2-2
CASSRSGRRENTGELFF
>TRBV7-8|TRBJ2-5
CASSLVGRGTQQQTQYF
>TRBV27|TRBJ2-7
CASSSAGAYEQYF
>TRBV29-1|TRBJ2-7
CSVTQAGTASYEQYF
>TRBV2|TRBJ1-2
CARGSKTISGGYTF
>TRBV20-1|TRBJ2-1
CSAHLAQAGGGLPEQFF
>TRBV29-1|TRBJ2-7
CSVLLGETEQYF
>TRBV2|TRBJ2-2
CASSDDRVGTGELFF
>TRBV7-9|TRBJ2-3
CAGSLVLAGAPDTQYF
>TRBV25-1|TRBJ1-5
CASSDGGGSETQPQHF
>TRBV29-1|TRBJ2-1
CSARGGGNEQFF
>TRBV29-1|TRBJ2-3
CSVEDYNADTQYF
>TRBV3-2|TRBJ2-3
CASSQDRERAIDTQYF
>TRBV28|TRBJ1-1
CASSLFRGRAGEAFF
>TRBV28|TRBJ2-1
CASTIRGLNEQFF
>TRBV5-1|TRBJ2-7
CASSSETGLAFHEQYF
>TRBV7-9|TRBJ1-1
CASSLALGLNTEAFF
>TRBV5-6|TRBJ1-2
CASSLYDGRYGYTF
>TRBV12-3/TRBV12-4|TRBJ2-3
CASSFGASGGDTQYF
>TRBV11-1|TRBJ2-7
CASSLSNYEQYF
>TRBV15|TRBJ2-2
CATSRVPWQSNTGELFF
>TRBV9|TRBJ2-1
CASSAYSGSLNEQFF
>TRBV28|TRBJ1-6
CASSLLPGDASPLHF
>TRBV29-1|TRBJ1-2
CSVEDQEAGRAGEYGYTF
>TRBV5-1|TRBJ2-2
CASSFVGGELFF
>TRBV10-3|TRBJ2-7
CAISDVTAYYEQYF
>TRBV6-5|TRBJ2-3
CASSYNPSGTNTQYF
>TRBV28|TRBJ2-3
CASSISGGPYTDTQYF
>TRBV29-1|TRBJ2-1
CSVPGGLYNEQFF